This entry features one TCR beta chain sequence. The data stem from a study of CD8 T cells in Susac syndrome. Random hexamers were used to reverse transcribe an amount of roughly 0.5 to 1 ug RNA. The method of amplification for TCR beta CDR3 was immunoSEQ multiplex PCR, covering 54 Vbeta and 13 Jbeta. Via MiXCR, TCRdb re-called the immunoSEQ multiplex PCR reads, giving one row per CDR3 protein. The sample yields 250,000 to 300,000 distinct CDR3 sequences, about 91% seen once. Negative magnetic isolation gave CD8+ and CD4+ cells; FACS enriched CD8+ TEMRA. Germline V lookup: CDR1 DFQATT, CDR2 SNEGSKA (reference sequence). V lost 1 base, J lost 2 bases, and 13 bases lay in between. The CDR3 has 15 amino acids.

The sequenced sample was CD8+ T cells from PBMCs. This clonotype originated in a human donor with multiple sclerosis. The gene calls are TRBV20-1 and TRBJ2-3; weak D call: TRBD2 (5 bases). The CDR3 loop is CSARGRPGNTDTQYF. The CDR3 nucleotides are TGCAGTGCTAGAGGTCGGCCGGGGAACACAGATACGCAGTATTTT.